A selection of T cell receptor beta chains follows, all from one sample in a study of CD4 T cells in relation to SARS-CoV-2 and coronaviruses. The repertoire was sequenced with immunoSEQ multiplex PCR; TCRdb's copy has only in-frame clones and lacks some. The sample shows approximately 38,000 clones, over 75% of them seen only once. The sample was memory CD4+ T cells from PBMCs. These receptors all come from an adult with COVID-19. Each CDR3 is given with its conserved first and last residue. D genes are given only for firm matches. Clone size, where shown, is once, few, many, or a class for clones that have expanded.

clone_size,cdr3_length,j_call,d_call,v_call,cdr3_aa,cdr3_nt
-,15,TRBJ2-5,TRBD2,TRBV11-2,CASSHRWGGMETQYF,TGTGCCAGCAGCCACCGCTGGGGGGGGATGGAGACCCAGTACTTC
few,14,TRBJ1-5,TRBD1,TRBV7-9,CASSDRGSAQPQHF,TGTGCCAGCAGCGACAGGGGGAGTGCCCAGCCCCAGCATTTT
once,14,TRBJ2-3,-,TRBV11-2,CASSLDRTGGTQYF,TGTGCCAGCAGCTTAGATAGGACCGGGGGTACGCAGTATTTT
-,17,TRBJ1-3,-,TRBV5-1,CASSPRSGESSGNTIYF,TGCGCCAGCAGCCCGCGATCAGGGGAGTCCTCTGGAAACACCATATATTTT
-,14,TRBJ1-6,-,TRBV6-6,CASSQRESSSPLHF,TGTGCCAGCAGCCAGCGAGAGAGTTCTTCACCCCTCCACTTT
-,15,TRBJ2-3,TRBD2,TRBV7-2,CASSIAGGGTDTQYF,TGTGCCAGCAGTATAGCGGGGGGAGGAACAGATACGCAGTATTTT
few,15,TRBJ1-2,TRBD1,TRBV3-1/TRBV3-2,CASSQDAETGYGYTF,TGTGCCAGCAGCCAAGATGCGGAGACAGGGTATGGCTACACCTTC
-,12,TRBJ1-1,TRBD1,TRBV28,CASRTGITEAFF,TGTGCCAGCAGGACAGGGATCACTGAAGCTTTCTTT
-,15,TRBJ2-2,-,TRBV5-1,CASSLQGSNTGELFF,TGCGCCAGCAGCTTACAGGGCTCGAACACCGGGGAGCTGTTTTTT
-,18,TRBJ2-3,-,TRBV25-1,CASSEFLGATPSTDTQYF,TGTGCCAGCAGTGAATTTTTAGGGGCAACCCCTAGCACAGATACGCAGTATTTT
-,15,TRBJ2-5,TRBD1,TRBV19,CATSTGTGGEETQYF,TGTGCCACCTCTACCGGGACAGGGGGCGAGGAGACCCAGTACTTC
-,15,TRBJ2-3,-,TRBV5-1,CASSLALGNTDTQYF,TGCGCCAGCAGCTTGGCTCTGGGTAACACAGATACGCAGTATTTT
once,15,TRBJ1-2,-,TRBV5-1,CASSLTRERNYGYTF,TGCGCCAGCAGCTTGACCAGGGAAAGGAACTATGGCTACACCTTC
-,20,TRBJ2-7,TRBD2,TRBV2,CASRKGIAGGGSSNPYEQYF,TGTGCCAGCCGCAAGGGGATAGCGGGGGGGGGTAGTAGCAACCCCTACGAGCAGTACTTC
-,13,TRBJ2-5,-,TRBV28,CASRGQAGETQYF,TGTGCCAGCAGAGGCCAGGCGGGGGAGACCCAGTACTTC
-,16,TRBJ1-6,-,TRBV27,CASSWRGSSYNSPLHF,TGTGCCAGCAGTTGGCGAGGGAGCTCCTATAATTCACCCCTCCACTTT
-,12,TRBJ1-5,-,TRBV2,CASRRENQPQHF,TGTGCCAGCAGGAGAGAGAATCAGCCCCAGCATTTT
few,11,TRBJ2-2,-,TRBV24-1,CATSDTQGLFF,TGTGCCACCAGTGATACACAGGGGCTGTTTTTT
-,15,TRBJ2-7,TRBD2,TRBV3-1/TRBV3-2,CASRRTSGSTYEQYF,TGTGCCAGCAGAAGAACTAGCGGATCGACCTACGAGCAGTACTTC
-,11,TRBJ1-1,-,TRBV7-2,CASSLGEQAFF,TGTGCCAGCAGCTTGGGCGAACAAGCTTTCTTT
-,13,TRBJ1-5,-,TRBV5-8,CASSLRGTQPQHF,TGTGCCAGCAGCTTGAGGGGTACTCAGCCCCAGCATTTT
-,16,TRBJ1-5,TRBD1,TRBV7-9,CASTWWGQGDNQPQHF,TGTGCCAGCACCTGGTGGGGGCAGGGGGACAATCAGCCCCAGCATTTT
once,16,TRBJ2-4,-,TRBV6-1,CASSGPPGMSKNIQYF,TGTGCCAGCAGTGGACCCCCGGGGATGTCCAAAAACATTCAGTACTTC
-,15,TRBJ2-3,-,TRBV21-1,CASSTAGGPTDTQYF,TGTGCCAGCAGCACGGCGGGGGGGCCCACAGATACGCAGTATTTT
-,15,TRBJ2-3,TRBD2,TRBV4-1,CASRGGGGNTDTQYF,TGCGCCAGCAGAGGAGGCGGGGGGAACACAGATACGCAGTATTTT
-,15,TRBJ2-7,-,TRBV15,CATSRMEGYSYEQYF,TGTGCCACCAGCAGGATGGAGGGATACTCCTACGAGCAGTACTTC
few,11,TRBJ2-7,-,TRBV20-1,CSASEGREQYF,TGCAGTGCTAGTGAGGGGCGCGAGCAGTACTTC
once,15,TRBJ2-7,TRBD1,TRBV30,CAWSPNRGRIEEQYF,TGTGCCTGGAGCCCAAACAGGGGGCGGATTGAAGAGCAGTACTTC
-,12,TRBJ1-6,-,TRBV12-3/TRBV12-4,CASSPMDPPLHF,TGTGCCAGCAGTCCCATGGATCCACCCCTCCACTTT
-,16,TRBJ2-1,-,TRBV25-1,CASSESRTGILDEQFF,TGTGCCAGCAGTGAATCTAGGACGGGAATATTGGATGAGCAGTTCTTC
-,17,TRBJ2-6,TRBD2,TRBV3-1/TRBV3-2,CASTQRPSGSGANVLTF,TGTGCCAGCACCCAACGCCCTAGCGGATCCGGGGCCAACGTCCTGACTTTC
once,14,TRBJ2-3,TRBD2,TRBV19,CASSPGLGTDTQYF,TGTGCCAGTAGTCCGGGACTAGGCACAGATACGCAGTATTTT